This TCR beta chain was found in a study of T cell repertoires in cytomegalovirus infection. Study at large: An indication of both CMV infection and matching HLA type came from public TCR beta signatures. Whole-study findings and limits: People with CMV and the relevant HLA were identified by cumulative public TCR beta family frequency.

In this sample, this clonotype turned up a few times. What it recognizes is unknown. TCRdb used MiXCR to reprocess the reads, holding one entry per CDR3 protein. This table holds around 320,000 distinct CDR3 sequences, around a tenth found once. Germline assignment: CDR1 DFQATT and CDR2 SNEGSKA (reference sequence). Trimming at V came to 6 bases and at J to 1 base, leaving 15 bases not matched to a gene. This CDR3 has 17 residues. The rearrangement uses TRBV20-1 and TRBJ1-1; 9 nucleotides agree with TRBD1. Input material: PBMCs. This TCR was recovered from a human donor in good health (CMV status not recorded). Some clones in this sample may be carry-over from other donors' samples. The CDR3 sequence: CSASNRLWGQGNTEAFF. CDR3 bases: TGCAGTGCCTCGAACCGCCTGTGGGGACAGGGGAACACTGAAGCTTTCTTT.